This T cell receptor beta chain was obtained from a study of T cell repertoires in cytomegalovirus infection. Broader study findings: Cumulated frequencies of public TCR beta families served to identify carriers of CMV plus the relevant HLA.

The CDR3 sequence is 13 residues long. CDR1 and CDR2 (germline): SNHLY, FYNNEI. The V gene lost 7 bases and the J gene lost 0 bases, with 4 bases spanning the gap. TCRdb independently ran MiXCR on the reads; one entry per CDR3 protein. The data hold approximately 500,000 distinct CDR3 sequences, with roughly 10% observed a single time. This clonotype was seen at least ten times. Its specificity is not known. The V call is TRBV2, the J call TRBJ1-6; D is unresolved. The sequence was collected from a human donor in good health (CMV status not recorded). Some clones in this sample may be carry-over from other donors' samples. Specimen: PBMCs. This chain's CDR3 is CASKSSYNSPLHF. CDR3 coding DNA: TGTGCCAGCAAAAGCTCCTATAATTCACCCCTCCACTTT.